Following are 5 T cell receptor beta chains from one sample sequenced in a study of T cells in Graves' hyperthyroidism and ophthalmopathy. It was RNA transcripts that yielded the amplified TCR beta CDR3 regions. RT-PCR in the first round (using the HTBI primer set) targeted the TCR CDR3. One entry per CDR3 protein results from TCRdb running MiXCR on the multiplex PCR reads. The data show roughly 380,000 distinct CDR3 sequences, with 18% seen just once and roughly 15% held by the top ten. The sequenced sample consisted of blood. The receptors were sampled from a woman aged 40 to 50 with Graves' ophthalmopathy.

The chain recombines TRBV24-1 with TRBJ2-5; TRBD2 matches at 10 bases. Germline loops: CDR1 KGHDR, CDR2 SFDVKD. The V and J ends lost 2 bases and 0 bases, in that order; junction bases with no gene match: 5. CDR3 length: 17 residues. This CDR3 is CATSDSWTSGDQETQYF. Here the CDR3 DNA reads TGTGCCACCAGTGATTCGTGGACTAGCGGAGACCAAGAGACCCAGTACTTC.

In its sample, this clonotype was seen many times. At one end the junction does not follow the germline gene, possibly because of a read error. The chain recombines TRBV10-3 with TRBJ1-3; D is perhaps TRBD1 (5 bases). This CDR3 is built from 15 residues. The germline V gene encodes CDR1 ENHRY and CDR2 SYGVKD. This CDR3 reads CALSESGISGNTIYF. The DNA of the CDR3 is TGTGCCCTCAGTGAGTCAGGGATCTCTGGAAACACCATATATTTT.

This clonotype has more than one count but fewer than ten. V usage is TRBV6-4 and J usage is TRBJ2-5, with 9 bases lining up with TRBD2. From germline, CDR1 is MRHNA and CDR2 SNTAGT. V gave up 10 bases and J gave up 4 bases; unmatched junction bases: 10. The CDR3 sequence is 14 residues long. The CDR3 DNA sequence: TGTGCCATACTTCAAGCGGGAGGTAGAGAGACCCAGTACTTC. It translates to CAILQAGGRETQYF.

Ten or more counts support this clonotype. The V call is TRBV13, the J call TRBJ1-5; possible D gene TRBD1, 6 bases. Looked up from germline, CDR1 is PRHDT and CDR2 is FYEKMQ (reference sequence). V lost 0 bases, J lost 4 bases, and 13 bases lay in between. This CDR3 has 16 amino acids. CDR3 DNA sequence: TGTGCCAGCAGCTTAGGAGCCGGACAGCGGAATCAGCCCCAGCATTTT. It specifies CASSLGAGQRNQPQHF.

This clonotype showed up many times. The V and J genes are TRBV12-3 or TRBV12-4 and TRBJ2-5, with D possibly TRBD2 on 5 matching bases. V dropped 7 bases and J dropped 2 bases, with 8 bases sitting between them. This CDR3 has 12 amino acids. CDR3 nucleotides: TGTGCCAGCATGGAGGATCAAGAGACCCAGTACTTC. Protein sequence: CASMEDQETQYF.